This T cell receptor beta chain was captured in a study of blood T cell repertoires in COVID-19. Study in general: The United States, Italy and Spain provided the acute and convalescent COVID-19 samples. Sample material is recorded as cDNA or gDNA derived from T cells, B-cell-depleted T cells, or PBMCs.

Germline CDR1 ENHRY, CDR2 SYGVKD. V lost 6 bases, J lost 0 bases, and 12 bases lay in between. The CDR3 length is 14 residues. The authors' processing: Amplifying reference gene primers gave estimates of nucleated cell counts. Clones were read by immunoSEQ multiplex PCR, and TCRdb kept only the in-frame ones, dropping some. V and J calls and clone size follow that table, whereas D and trimming were derived from the DNA. The table has fewer than 700,000 clones, roughly nine tenths seen once; the top ten hold roughly 8%. The table lists this clone with a count of one. This chain links TRBV10-3 with TRBJ2-7, with D perhaps TRBD1 (6 bases). Sequencing was performed on peripheral blood. The TCR was taken from a woman aged 50 to 65 with COVID-19, enrolled during active disease. The CDR3: CAISQDRNSYEQYF. CDR3 bases: TGTGCCATCAGCCAGGACAGAAACTCCTACGAGCAGTACTTC.